The clone carrying this T cell receptor beta chain was observed once. Its matching antigen is unknown. Every participant gave one or more pre-ART and two or more post-ART PBMC samples. Every specimen held between roughly 0.85-11 million cryopreserved PBMC. These were thawed and washed before DNA extraction. This record belongs to a study of long-term antiretroviral therapy in people with HIV. General study points: Diversity remained lower than transplant donor controls, even though it increased after ART.

Trimming cost V 2 bases and J 5 bases, with 12 bases left between them. This CDR3 has 14 amino acids. The V gene's germline CDR1 is SNHLY and CDR2 FYNNEI. With survey level as its setting, the immunoSEQ assay was v3.0. Using immunoSEQ multiplex PCR, the repertoire was profiled, and TCRdb retains in-frame clones only, with some absent. The sample gives around 19,000 clones, 80% to 95% of which show up once; more than 5.5% is in the top ten. Sample: unsorted PBMCs, taken 4.4 years after starting antiretroviral therapy. This receptor was identified in a woman between 50 and 59 years old with HIV. V is TRBV2 and J is TRBJ1-2, with D tentatively TRBD1 (5 bases). CDR3 residues: CASSEQGSPYGYTF. CDR3 sequence (DNA): TGTGCCAGCAGTGAACAGGGAAGCCCTTATGGCTACACCTTC.